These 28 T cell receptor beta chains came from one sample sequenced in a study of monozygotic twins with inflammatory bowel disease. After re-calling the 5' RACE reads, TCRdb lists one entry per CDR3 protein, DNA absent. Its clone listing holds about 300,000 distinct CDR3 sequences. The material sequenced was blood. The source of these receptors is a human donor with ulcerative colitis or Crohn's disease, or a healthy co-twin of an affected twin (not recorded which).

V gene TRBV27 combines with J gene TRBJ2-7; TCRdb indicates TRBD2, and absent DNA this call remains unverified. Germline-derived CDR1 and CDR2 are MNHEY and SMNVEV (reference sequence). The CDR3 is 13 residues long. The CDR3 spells CASGLGPPYEQYF.

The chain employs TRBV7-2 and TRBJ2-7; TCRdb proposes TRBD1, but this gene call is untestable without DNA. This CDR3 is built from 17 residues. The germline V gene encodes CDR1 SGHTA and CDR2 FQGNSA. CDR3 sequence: CASSLGGFDRSSYEQYF.

The CDR3 here is CASSLGLGIFGYEQYF. This chain joins TRBV7-9 and TRBJ2-7. The germline CDR1 and CDR2 sequences are SEHNR and FQNEAQ (reference sequence). There are 16 residues in the CDR3.

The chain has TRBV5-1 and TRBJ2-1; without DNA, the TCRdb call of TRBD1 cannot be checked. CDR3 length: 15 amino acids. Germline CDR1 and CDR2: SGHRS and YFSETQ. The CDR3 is CVSSLFPGDYNEQFF.

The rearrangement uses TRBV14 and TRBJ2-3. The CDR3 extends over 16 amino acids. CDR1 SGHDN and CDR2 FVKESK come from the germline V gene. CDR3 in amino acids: CASSQGVYLSTDTQYF. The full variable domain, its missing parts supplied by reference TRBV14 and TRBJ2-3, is EAGVTQFPSHSVIEKGQTVTLRCDPISGHDNLYWYRRVMGKEIKFLLHFVKESKQDESGMPNNRFLAERTGGTYSTLKVQPAELEDSGVYFCASSQGVYLSTDTQYFGPGTRLTVL.

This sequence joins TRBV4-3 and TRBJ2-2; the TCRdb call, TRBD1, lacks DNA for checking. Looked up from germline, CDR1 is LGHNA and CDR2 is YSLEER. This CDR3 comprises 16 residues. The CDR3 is CASSQDRTGYTGELFF.

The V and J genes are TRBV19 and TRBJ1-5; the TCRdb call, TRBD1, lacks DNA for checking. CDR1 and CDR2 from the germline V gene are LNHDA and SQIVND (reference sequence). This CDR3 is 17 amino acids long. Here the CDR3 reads CASRSGDRARRNQPQHF.

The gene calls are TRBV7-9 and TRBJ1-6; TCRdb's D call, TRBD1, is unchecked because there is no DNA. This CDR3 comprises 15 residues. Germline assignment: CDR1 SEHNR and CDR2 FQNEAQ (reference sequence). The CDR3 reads CASSLGGVPNSPLHF. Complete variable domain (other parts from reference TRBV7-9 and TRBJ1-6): DTGVSQNPRHKITKRGQNVTFRCDPISEHNRLYWYRQTLGQGPEFLTYFQNEAQLEKSRLLSDRFSAERPKGSFSTLEIQRTEQGDSAMYLCASSLGGVPNSPLHFGNGTRLTVT.

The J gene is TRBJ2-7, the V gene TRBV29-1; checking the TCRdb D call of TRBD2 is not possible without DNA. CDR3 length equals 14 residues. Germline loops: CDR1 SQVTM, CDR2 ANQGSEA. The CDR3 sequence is CSVERRGASYEQYF.

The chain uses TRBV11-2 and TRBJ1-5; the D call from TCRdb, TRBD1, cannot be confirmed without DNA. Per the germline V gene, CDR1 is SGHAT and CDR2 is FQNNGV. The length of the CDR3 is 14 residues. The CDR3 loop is CASSRTGVGQPQHF.

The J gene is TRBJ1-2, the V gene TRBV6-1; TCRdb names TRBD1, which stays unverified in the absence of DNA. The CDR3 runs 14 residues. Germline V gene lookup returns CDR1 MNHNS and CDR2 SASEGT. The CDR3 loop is CASNNPGQDYGYTF.

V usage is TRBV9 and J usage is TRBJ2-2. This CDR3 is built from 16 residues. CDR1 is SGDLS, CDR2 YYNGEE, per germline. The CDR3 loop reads CASSVVGRGNTGELFF.

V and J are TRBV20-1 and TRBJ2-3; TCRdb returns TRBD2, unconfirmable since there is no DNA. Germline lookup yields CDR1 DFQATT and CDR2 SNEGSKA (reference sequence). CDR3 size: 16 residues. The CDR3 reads CSARDALMAHTDTQYF.

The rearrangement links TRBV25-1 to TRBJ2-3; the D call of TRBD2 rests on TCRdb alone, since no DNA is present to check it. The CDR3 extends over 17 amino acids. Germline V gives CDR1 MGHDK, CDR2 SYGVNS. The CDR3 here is CASSEVVSGGRTDTQYF.

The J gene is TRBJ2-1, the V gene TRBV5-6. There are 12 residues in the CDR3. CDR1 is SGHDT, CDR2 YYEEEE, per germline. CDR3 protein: CASSFHNNEQFF.

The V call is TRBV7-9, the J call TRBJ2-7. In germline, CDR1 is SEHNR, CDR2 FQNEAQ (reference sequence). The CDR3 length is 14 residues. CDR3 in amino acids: CASSLWSEVSEQYF.

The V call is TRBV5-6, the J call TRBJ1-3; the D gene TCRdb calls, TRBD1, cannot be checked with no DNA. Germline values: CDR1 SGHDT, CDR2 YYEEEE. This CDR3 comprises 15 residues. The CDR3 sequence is CASRRAGDSGNTIYF.

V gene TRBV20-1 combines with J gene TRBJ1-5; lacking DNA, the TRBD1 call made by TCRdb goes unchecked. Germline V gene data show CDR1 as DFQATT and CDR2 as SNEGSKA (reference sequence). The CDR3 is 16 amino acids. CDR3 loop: CSARTSGTGFNQPQHF.

Here the CDR3 reads CASSYSGQVVVIGTDTQYF. The J gene is TRBJ2-3, the V gene TRBV6-5; TCRdb gives TRBD2 as the D gene, but with no DNA this cannot be confirmed. This CDR3 region has 19 residues. Germline-derived CDR1 and CDR2 are MNHEY and SVGAGI.

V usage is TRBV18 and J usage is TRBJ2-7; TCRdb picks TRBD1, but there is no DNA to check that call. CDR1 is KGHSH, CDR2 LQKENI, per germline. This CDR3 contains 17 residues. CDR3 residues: CASSPPSRTGGGYEQYF.

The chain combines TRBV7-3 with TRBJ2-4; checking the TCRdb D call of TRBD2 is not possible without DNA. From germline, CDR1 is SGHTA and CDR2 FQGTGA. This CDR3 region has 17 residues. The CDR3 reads CASSSHGAGGPENIQYF.

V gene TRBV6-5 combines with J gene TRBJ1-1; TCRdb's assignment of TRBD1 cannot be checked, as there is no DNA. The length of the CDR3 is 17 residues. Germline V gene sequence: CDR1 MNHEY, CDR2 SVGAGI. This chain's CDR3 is CASSYSRTGGTNTEAFF.

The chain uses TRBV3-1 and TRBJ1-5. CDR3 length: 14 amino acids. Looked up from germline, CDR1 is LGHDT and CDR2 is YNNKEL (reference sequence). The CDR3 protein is CASSLLRGGQPQHF.

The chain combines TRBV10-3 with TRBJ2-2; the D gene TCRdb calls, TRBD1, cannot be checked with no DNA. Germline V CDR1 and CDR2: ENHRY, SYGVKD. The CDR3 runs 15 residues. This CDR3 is CAISGSGTGTGELFF.

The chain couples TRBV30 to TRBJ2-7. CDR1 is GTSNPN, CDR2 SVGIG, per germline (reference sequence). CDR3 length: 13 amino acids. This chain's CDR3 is CAWSSTVSYEQYF. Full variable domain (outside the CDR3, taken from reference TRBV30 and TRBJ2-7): SQTIHQWPATLVQPVGSPLSLECTVEGTSNPNLYWYRQAAGRGLQLLFYSVGIGQISSEVPQNLSASRPQDRQFILSSKKLLLSDSGFYLCAWSSTVSYEQYFGPGTRLTVT.

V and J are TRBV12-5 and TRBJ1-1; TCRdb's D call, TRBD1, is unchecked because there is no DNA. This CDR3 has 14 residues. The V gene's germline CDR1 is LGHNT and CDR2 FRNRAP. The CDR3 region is CASGLSMGGSEAFF.

CDR3 protein: CASSQGLAGRLQDQYF. The rearrangement joins TRBV7-8 to TRBJ2-7; TCRdb lists TRBD2, though no DNA is available to test this call. The CDR3 runs to 16 residues. From germline, CDR1 is SGHVS and CDR2 FQNEAQ. The full variable domain, its missing parts supplied by reference TRBV7-8 and TRBJ2-7, is GAGVSQSPRYKVAKRGQDVALRCDPISGHVSLFWYQQALGQGPEFLTYFQNEAQLDKSGLPSDRFFAERPEGSVSTLKIQRTQQEDSAVYLCASSQGLAGRLQDQYFGPGTRLTVT.

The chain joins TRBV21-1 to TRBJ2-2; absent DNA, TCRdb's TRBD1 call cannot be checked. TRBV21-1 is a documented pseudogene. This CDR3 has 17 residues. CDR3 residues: CASSTPGERICIGELFF.